This T cell receptor (beta chain) comes out of a study of cytomegalovirus exposure and HLA in healthy donors. The primer mix had 60 Vbeta and 13 Jbeta primers. Method: immunoSEQ multiplex PCR; TCRdb's copy keeps in-frame clones and lacks some. The table shows 100,000 to 150,000 clones, with over 70% occurring only once. This clone was detected once. The CDR3 is 18 residues long. Germline assignment: CDR1 SGHVS and CDR2 FQNEAQ. Trimming removed 3 bases from V and 2 bases from J, with 20 bases in between. The sample was PBMCs. The source of this sequence is a woman aged 45-59 years in good health and CMV-seronegative. The rearrangement links TRBV7-8 to TRBJ2-1, with a weak D call TRBD1 (5 bases). The CDR3 bases are TGTGCCAGCAGCTTTAAGGTAGCCCCTAGGGGAACCTACAATGAGCAGTTCTTC. Encoded protein: CASSFKVAPRGTYNEQFF.